The subject of this entry is one T cell receptor beta chain. The data were obtained in a study of pediatric ulcerative colitis. The assay was immunoSEQ multiplex PCR, and TCRdb's table has in-frame clones only and misses some. The sample holds about 64,000 clones; 70% to 85% are singletons and the top ten take around 5.3%. This clonotype originated in a boy between 5 and 17 years old with moderate ulcerative colitis. Sequencing used blood.

The DNA for the CDR3 is TGCGCCAGCAGTGAGGGACAGGCCCGAGTCACCATATATTTT. This sequence encodes CASSEGQARVTIYF. The chain employs TRBV10-2 and TRBJ1-3, with 7 bases matching TRBD1. Germline V lookup: CDR1 WSHSY, CDR2 SAAADI. The junction had 7 bases not matched to a gene; V was cut back by 2 bases and J by 9 bases. CDR3 length: 14 amino acids.